This T cell receptor beta chain was captured by sequencing in a study of T cells after yellow fever vaccination. About the study: Those fractions that held only low numbers of cells were prepared using the SMART-Seq v4 Ultra Low Input RNA kit.

Per germline, CDR1 SGHTA and CDR2 FQGNSA. V was pared by 5 bases and J by 6 bases, with 10 bases between. This CDR3 region has 12 residues. TCRdb passed the 5' RACE reads through MiXCR, listing each CDR3 protein once. This table holds approximately 160,000 distinct CDR3 sequences, approximately 9.7% found once. The J gene is TRBJ1-1, the V gene TRBV7-2; D is perhaps TRBD1 (5 bases). This TCR came from a man aged 18 to 29 who received the YFV17D yellow fever vaccine. Sequencing used CD8+ T cells sorted from PBMCs, obtained 45 days after the yellow fever booster vaccination. The CDR3 DNA sequence: TGTGCCAGCAGCCCATGGGGGGCTGAAGCTTTCTTT. This gives the protein CASSPWGAEAFF. The full variable domain, its missing parts supplied by reference TRBV7-2 and TRBJ1-1, is GAGVSQSPSNKVTEKGKDVELRCDPISGHTALYWYRQSLGQGLEFLIYFQGNSAPDKSGLPSDRFSAERTGGSVSTLTIQRTQQEDSAVYLCASSPWGAEAFFGQGTRLTVV.